These T cell receptor beta chains were read from a single sample in a study of a mutant IDH1 vaccine in newly diagnosed glioma. Which antigens these TCRs recognize remains unknown. Assay: immunoSEQ multiplex PCR; the TCRdb copy retains only in-frame clones and omits some. The sample consists of around 26,000 clones, 55% to 75% of them appearing once. Material: peripheral blood mononuclear cells (PBMCs), obtained from a glioma patient whose treatment included an IDH1 peptide vaccine. The source of these receptors is a man between 18 and 35 years old with glioma. Some clones in this sample may be carry-over from other donors' samples. Both conserved end residues are part of each CDR3. D genes are given only for firm matches. Clone size is given for some rows only: seen once, a few or many times, or a class if the clone is expanded.

CASSEYYQARAFF,TGTGCCAGCAGTGAATACTACCAAGCGAGGGCTTTCTTT,NA,NA,TRBV25-1,TRBJ1-1
CASSQDFSGGPYNEQFF,TGCGCCAGCAGCCAAGACTTTAGCGGGGGGCCCTACAATGAGCAGTTCTTC,NA,TRBD2,TRBV4-1,TRBJ2-1
CASSESTIQSRGGGYTF,TGCGCCAGCAGTGAGTCTACGATCCAGTCAAGGGGTGGTGGCTACACCTTC,NA,NA,TRBV10-2,TRBJ1-2
CASSPGVGYTF,TGTGCCAGCAGCCCCGGGGTCGGCTACACCTTC,once,NA,TRBV11-2,TRBJ1-2
CASSPDETNTIYF,TGTGCCAGCAGCCCCGACGAAACAAACACCATATATTTT,NA,NA,TRBV5-6,TRBJ1-3
CASSLWLDRTYEQYF,TGCGCCAGCAGTCTGTGGCTGGATAGGACCTACGAGCAGTACTTC,few,NA,TRBV5-1,TRBJ2-7
CASSEYTLPNTEAFF,TGTGCCAGTAGTGAGTACACACTACCGAACACTGAAGCTTTCTTT,few,NA,TRBV19,TRBJ1-1
CASTPVRVRSNEQYF,TGTGCCAGCACTCCAGTCCGAGTCCGCTCCAACGAGCAGTACTTC,NA,NA,TRBV28,TRBJ2-7
CSVRPGTDSYEQYF,TGCAGCGTAAGACCCGGGACAGACTCCTACGAGCAGTACTTC,NA,TRBD1,TRBV29-1,TRBJ2-7
CASSPRAKGEKLFF,TGTGCCAGCAGCCCCCGAGCCAAGGGGGAAAAACTGTTTTTT,few,NA,TRBV4-2,TRBJ1-4
CASSLGSTDQPQHF,TGTGCCAGCAGCTTAGGATCTACGGATCAGCCCCAGCATTTT,NA,NA,TRBV7-2,TRBJ1-5
CASSYGGVGGNTIYF,TGTGCCAGCAGTTACGGAGGGGTGGGGGGAAACACCATATATTTT,NA,NA,TRBV6-5,TRBJ1-3
CASSYVGQGSYNEQFF,TGTGCCAGCAGTTACGTGGGACAGGGGTCCTACAATGAGCAGTTCTTC,NA,TRBD1,TRBV6-5,TRBJ2-1
CASVARQGFTDTQYF,TGTGCCAGCGTGGCGAGACAGGGGTTCACAGATACGCAGTATTTT,NA,TRBD1,TRBV6-5,TRBJ2-3
CASSLSSGGEAFF,TGTGCCAGCAGTTTGTCTTCGGGGGGTGAAGCTTTCTTT,few,NA,TRBV27,TRBJ1-1
CASSQWAGLNEKLFF,TGTGCCAGCAGCCAATGGGCAGGCCTTAATGAAAAACTGTTTTTT,NA,NA,TRBV14,TRBJ1-4
CASSLGWVNEQFF,TGTGCCAGCAGCTTAGGGTGGGTCAATGAGCAGTTCTTC,NA,NA,TRBV11-2,TRBJ2-1
CASSPPTGSGYEQYF,TGTGCCAGCAGTCCGCCGACAGGGTCTGGCTACGAGCAGTACTTC,NA,TRBD1,TRBV7-9,TRBJ2-7
CATSRDLPGNTEAFF,TGTGCCACCAGCAGAGACCTACCGGGGAACACTGAAGCTTTCTTT,NA,NA,TRBV15,TRBJ1-1
CAWSVGPNYGYTF,TGTGCCTGGAGTGTAGGACCTAATTATGGCTACACCTTC,NA,NA,TRBV30,TRBJ1-2
CASSQDQTLFSYEQYF,TGCGCCAGCAGCCAAGATCAGACACTTTTTTCCTACGAGCAGTACTTC,few,NA,TRBV4-3,TRBJ2-7
CASSQTQGDNYGYTF,TGCGCCAGCAGCCAAACCCAGGGGGATAACTATGGCTACACCTTC,NA,TRBD1,TRBV4-1,TRBJ1-2
CASSAGGRNTEAFF,TGCGCCAGCAGCGCGGGAGGGCGGAACACTGAAGCTTTCTTT,few,NA,TRBV4-3,TRBJ1-1
CASSSDRGHEETQYF,TGTGCCAGCAGCTCAGACAGGGGCCACGAAGAGACCCAGTACTTC,NA,TRBD1,TRBV7-2,TRBJ2-5
CASSQEWGAMNTEAFF,TGTGCCAGCAGCCAAGAATGGGGGGCCATGAACACTGAAGCTTTCTTT,NA,NA,TRBV4-2,TRBJ1-1
CASSAQGYSYEQYF,TGTGCCAGCAGCGCCCAAGGGTACTCCTACGAGCAGTACTTC,once,NA,TRBV13,TRBJ2-7
CASSFGVGTDTQYF,TGTGCCAGCAGCTTTGGGGTAGGAACAGATACGCAGTATTTT,NA,NA,TRBV5-4,TRBJ2-3
CASSLQSGGSKNIQYF,TGTGCCAGCTCGCTCCAATCAGGCGGGTCCAAAAACATTCAGTACTTC,NA,NA,TRBV18,TRBJ2-4
CASSQKGQGAWEQYF,TGCGCCAGCAGCCAAAAGGGACAGGGGGCGTGGGAGCAGTACTTC,NA,TRBD1,TRBV4-1,TRBJ2-7
CASSRTGGIMNTEAFF,TGTGCCAGCTCACGAACAGGGGGAATCATGAACACTGAAGCTTTCTTT,few,TRBD1,TRBV18,TRBJ1-1
CASSLAPGVGAFF,TGTGCCAGCAGCTTAGCGCCAGGGGTGGGTGCTTTCTTT,once,NA,TRBV7-8,TRBJ1-1
CASSRAAGNYGYTF,TGTGCCAGCAGTAGGGCGGCAGGGAACTATGGCTACACCTTC,NA,NA,TRBV6-5,TRBJ1-2
CASGHTGELFF,TGTGCCAGCGGCCACACCGGGGAGCTGTTTTTT,NA,NA,TRBV11-2,TRBJ2-2
CASSLTGGYGQYF,TGTGCCAGCAGCCTAACCGGGGGTTACGGGCAGTACTTC,NA,NA,TRBV14,TRBJ2-7
CASSLGLSSYEQYF,TGTGCCAGCAGCTTGGGACTAAGCTCCTACGAGCAGTACTTC,few,NA,TRBV5-4,TRBJ2-7
CASSYNVRRQLLYEQYF,TGTGCCAGCAGTTACAACGTCCGGAGACAGCTTCTCTACGAGCAGTACTTC,NA,NA,TRBV6-7,TRBJ2-7
CASSPQLIAGTGEAFF,TGTGCCAGCAGCCCCCAGTTAATCGCCGGGACAGGGGAAGCTTTCTTT,NA,TRBD1,TRBV9,TRBJ1-1
CASSFGTSYEQYF,TGTGCCAGCAGTTTTGGGACTTCCTACGAGCAGTACTTC,few,NA,TRBV27,TRBJ2-7
CASSQAGPGVGWVRYNEQFF,TGCGCCAGCAGTCAAGCGGGGCCAGGGGTAGGGTGGGTTAGATACAATGAGCAGTTCTTC,NA,NA,TRBV23-1,TRBJ2-1
CASTNRFLGETEAFF,TGTGCCAGCACCAACAGGTTTCTGGGCGAAACTGAAGCTTTCTTT,few,NA,TRBV5-5,TRBJ1-1
CASSLTGFTEAFF,TGTGCCAGTAGTCTCACAGGGTTCACTGAAGCTTTCTTT,NA,NA,TRBV19,TRBJ1-1
CASSRAPPGQGSSPLHF,TGTGCCAGCTCGCGCGCGCCTCCGGGACAGGGGAGCTCACCCCTCCACTTT,NA,TRBD1,TRBV18,TRBJ1-6
CASSVAGGNTEAFF,TGTGCCAGCAGCGTAGCAGGAGGGAACACTGAAGCTTTCTTT,NA,NA,TRBV9,TRBJ1-1
CASSPQQGGTNEKLFF,TGTGCCAGCTCACCTCAGCAGGGGGGAACTAATGAAAAACTGTTTTTT,once,TRBD1,TRBV18,TRBJ1-4